This T cell receptor beta chain was captured by sequencing in a study of CD8 T cells in ankylosing spondylitis (dated by TCRdb to about 2017). General notes on the study: The study profiled T cell receptor beta repertoires in healthy donors and ankylosing spondylitis patients to find disease-linked TCR variants. The whole study cohort included 85 to 120 healthy donors and 20 to 25 ankylosing spondylitis patients. Peripheral blood was sampled, and synovial fluid was additionally collected from ankylosing spondylitis patients.

As to this clonotype: The specificity of this receptor is unknown. No much larger clonotype is one base removed from it; base qualities were not supplied.

Points the paper makes about the study in general: Some motif variants had previously been reported in the synovial fluid and blood of reactive arthritis patients, which suggests shared mechanisms of disease initiation. The disease-linked clones were reported to be significantly enriched in matched synovial fluid samples from ankylosing spondylitis patients. The disease-linked clones showed a CD8+ phenotype and occurred at relatively low frequencies in peripheral blood. A TCR beta motif of fewer than 10 highly homologous amino acid variants appeared characteristic of blood from ankylosing spondylitis patients.

The CDR3 runs 16 amino acids, cysteine and phenylalanine included. The retained sequence is limited to the CDR3, 48 bases, with the frame set at the first base. CDR1 and CDR2 are drawn from the germline V gene: SGHTA, FQGNSA. At the junction V is shortened by 4 bases and J by 0 bases, with 14 bases in between. TCRdb lists the instrument as Illumina HiSeq 2500. Quantitative 5'-RACE with molecular barcodes was used to prepare TCR beta libraries. The original pipeline was this. A new computational method based on a probabilistic model of VDJ rearrangement was used to identify disease-linked TCR variants. TCRdb ran its own pipeline on the public reads, namely fastp trimming at Q25 and MiXCR clone calling, and kept in-frame beta chains. Rows are combined by CDR3 protein, so each entry shows the most common genes and DNA. The V and J calls shown here were made by TCRdb, not taken from the authors' results. The sample table contains hundreds of thousands of distinct CDR3 sequences; only one count was recorded for 25% to 30% of them. Jointly, the top ten make up 0.89% of the sample.

The sequence came from a male donor with ankylosing spondylitis. The sample consisted of blood, either unsorted or a sorted T cell fraction (not recorded which). The chain employs TRBV7-2 and TRBJ2-3; the D match is possibly TRBD1 or TRBD2, with 6 bases aligned in each. The CDR3 here reads CASSSQGGWSTDTQYF. The sequenced DNA is TGTGCCAGCAGCTCACAGGGAGGATGGAGCACAGATACGCAGTATTTT.